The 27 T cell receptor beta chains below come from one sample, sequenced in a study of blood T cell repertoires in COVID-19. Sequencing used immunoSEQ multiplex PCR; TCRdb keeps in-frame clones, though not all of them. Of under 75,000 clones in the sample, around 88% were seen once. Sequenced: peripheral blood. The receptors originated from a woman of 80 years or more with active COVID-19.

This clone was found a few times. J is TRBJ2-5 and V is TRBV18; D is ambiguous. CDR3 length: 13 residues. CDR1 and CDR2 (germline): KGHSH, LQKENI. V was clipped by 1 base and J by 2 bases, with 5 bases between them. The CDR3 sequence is CASSPRAQETQYF. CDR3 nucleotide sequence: TGTGCCAGCTCACCACGGGCTCAAGAGACCCAGTACTTC.

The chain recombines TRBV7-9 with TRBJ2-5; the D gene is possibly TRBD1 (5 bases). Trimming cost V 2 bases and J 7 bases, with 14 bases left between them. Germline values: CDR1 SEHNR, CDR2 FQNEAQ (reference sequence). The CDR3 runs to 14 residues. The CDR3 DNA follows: TGTGCCAGCAGCTTATTGGGGCAGGGTTGGACCCAGTACTTC. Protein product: CASSLLGQGWTQYF.

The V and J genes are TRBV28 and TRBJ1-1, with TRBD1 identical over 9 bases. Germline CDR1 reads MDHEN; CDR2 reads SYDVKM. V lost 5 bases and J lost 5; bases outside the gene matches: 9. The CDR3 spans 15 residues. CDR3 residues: CASSRQGEPWTEAFF. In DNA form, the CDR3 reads TGTGCCAGCAGTCGACAGGGGGAACCATGGACTGAAGCTTTCTTT.

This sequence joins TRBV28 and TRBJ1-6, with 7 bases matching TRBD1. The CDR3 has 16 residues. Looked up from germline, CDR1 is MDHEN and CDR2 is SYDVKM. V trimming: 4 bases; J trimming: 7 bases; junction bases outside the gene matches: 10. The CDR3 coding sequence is TGTGCCAGCAGTTCTGAACTCACAGGGGAGAATTCACCCCTCCACTTT. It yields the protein CASSSELTGENSPLHF. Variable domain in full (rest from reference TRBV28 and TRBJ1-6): DVKVTQSSRYLVKRTGEKVFLECVQDMDHENMFWYRQDPGLGLRLIYFSYDVKMKEKGDIPEGYSVSREKKERFSLILESASTNQTSMYLCASSSELTGENSPLHFGNGTRLTVT.

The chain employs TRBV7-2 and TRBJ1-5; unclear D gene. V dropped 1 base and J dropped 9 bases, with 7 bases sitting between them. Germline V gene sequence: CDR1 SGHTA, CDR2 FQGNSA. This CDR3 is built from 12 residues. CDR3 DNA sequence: TGTGCCAGCAGCTTAGTCGAGGGGCCCCAGCATTTT. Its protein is CASSLVEGPQHF.

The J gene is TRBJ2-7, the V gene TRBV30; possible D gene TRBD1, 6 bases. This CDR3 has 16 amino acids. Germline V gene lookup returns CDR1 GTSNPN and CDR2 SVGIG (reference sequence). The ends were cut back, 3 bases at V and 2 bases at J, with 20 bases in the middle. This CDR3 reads CAWSDLRDTQAYEQYF. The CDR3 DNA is TGTGCCTGGAGCGACCTCCGGGACACCCAGGCCTACGAGCAGTACTTC.

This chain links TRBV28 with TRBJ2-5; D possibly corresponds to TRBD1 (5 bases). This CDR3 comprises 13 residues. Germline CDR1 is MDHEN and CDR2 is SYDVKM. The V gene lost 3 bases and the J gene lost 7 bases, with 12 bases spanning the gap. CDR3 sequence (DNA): TGTGCCAGCAGTTTCGATCAGACAGCGACCCAGTACTTC. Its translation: CASSFDQTATQYF.

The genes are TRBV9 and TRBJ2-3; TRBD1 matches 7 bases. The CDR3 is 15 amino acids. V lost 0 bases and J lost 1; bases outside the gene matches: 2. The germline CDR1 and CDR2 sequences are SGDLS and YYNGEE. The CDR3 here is CASSVDRGGTDTQYF. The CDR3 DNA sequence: TGTGCCAGCAGCGTAGACAGGGGAGGCACAGATACGCAGTATTTT. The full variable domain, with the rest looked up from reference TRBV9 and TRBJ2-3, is DSGVTQTPKHLITATGQRVTLRCSPRSGDLSVYWYQQSLDQGLQFLIQYYNGEERAKGNILERFSAQQFPDLHSELNLSSLELGDSALYFCASSVDRGGTDTQYFGPGTRLTVL.

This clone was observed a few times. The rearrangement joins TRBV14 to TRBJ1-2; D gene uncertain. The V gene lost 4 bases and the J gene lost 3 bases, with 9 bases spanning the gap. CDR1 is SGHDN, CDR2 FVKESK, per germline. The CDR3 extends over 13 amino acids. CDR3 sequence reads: CASSPELDYGYTF. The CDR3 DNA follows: TGTGCCAGCAGCCCCGAGTTGGACTATGGCTACACCTTC.

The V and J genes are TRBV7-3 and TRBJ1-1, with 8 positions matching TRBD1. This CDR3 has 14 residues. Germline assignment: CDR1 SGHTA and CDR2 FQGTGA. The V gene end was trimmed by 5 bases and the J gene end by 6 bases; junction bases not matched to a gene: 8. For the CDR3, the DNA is TGTGCCAGCAGCCCGCAGGGGGCCCCCGCTGAAGCTTTCTTT. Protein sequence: CASSPQGAPAEAFF.

The CDR3 loop is CASSKGRNREGYGYTF. In DNA form, the CDR3 reads TGTGCCAGCAGCAAAGGGCGGAACAGGGAAGGCTATGGCTACACCTTC. J is TRBJ1-2 and V is TRBV21-1; the tabulated D call, TRBD1, remains unverified against the DNA. TRBV21-1 constitutes a pseudogene. This CDR3 is 16 amino acids long.

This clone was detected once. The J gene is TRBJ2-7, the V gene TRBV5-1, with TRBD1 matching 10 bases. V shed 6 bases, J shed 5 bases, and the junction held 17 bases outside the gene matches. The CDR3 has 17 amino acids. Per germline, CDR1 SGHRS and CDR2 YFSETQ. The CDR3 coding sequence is TGCGCCAGCACCAATCGCCCCCCCGACAGGGGGCTTAACGAGCAGTACTTC. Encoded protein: CASTNRPPDRGLNEQYF.

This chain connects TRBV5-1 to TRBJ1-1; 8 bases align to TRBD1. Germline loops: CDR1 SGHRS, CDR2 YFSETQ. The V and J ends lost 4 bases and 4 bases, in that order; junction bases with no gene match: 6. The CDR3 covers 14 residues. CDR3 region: CASSPNRGSTEAFF. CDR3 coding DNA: TGCGCCAGCAGCCCGAACAGGGGGAGCACTGAAGCTTTCTTT.

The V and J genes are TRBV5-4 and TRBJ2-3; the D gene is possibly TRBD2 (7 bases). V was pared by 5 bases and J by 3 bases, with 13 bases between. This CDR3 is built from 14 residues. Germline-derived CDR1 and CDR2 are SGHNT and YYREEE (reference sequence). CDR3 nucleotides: TGTGCCAGCAGTCGAGGGAGGGGGACAGATACGCAGTATTTT. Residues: CASSRGRGTDTQYF. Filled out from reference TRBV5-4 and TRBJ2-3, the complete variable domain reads ETGVTQSPTHLIKTRGQQVTLRCSSQSGHNTVSWYQQALGQGPQFIFQYYREEENGRGNFPPRFSGLQFPNYSSELNVNALELDDSALYLCASSRGRGTDTQYFGPGTRLTVL.

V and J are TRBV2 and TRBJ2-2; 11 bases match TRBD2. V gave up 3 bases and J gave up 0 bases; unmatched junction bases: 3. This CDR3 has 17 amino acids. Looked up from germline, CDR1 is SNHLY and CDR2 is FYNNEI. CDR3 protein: CASSDPSGGSNTGELFF. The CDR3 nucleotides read TGTGCCAGCAGTGACCCTAGCGGGGGGTCGAACACCGGGGAGCTGTTTTTT.

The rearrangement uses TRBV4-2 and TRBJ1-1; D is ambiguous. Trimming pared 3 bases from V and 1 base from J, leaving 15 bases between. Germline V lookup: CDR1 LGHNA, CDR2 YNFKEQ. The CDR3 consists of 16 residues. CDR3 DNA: TGTGCCAGCAGCCAGAATGCCGCGGAGGGGAACACTGAAGCTTTCTTT. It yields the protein CASSQNAAEGNTEAFF.

CDR3 DNA: TGTGCCAGCAGCCCCACCGGGACTAGCGGGGGGGCCTCCTACAATGAGCAGTTCTTC. Its translation: CASSPTGTSGGASYNEQFF. The chain has TRBV3-1 (or the pseudogene TRBV3-2) and TRBJ2-1; TRBD2 aligns across 16 bases. The CDR3 has 19 amino acids. Losses at the gene ends were 4 bases for V and 0 bases for J; bases not matched to a gene: 6. CDR1 is LGHDT, CDR2 YNNKEL, per germline (reference sequence).

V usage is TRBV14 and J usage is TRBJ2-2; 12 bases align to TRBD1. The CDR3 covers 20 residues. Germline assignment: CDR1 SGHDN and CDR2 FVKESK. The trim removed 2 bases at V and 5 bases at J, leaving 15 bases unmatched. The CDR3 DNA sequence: TGTGCCAGCAGCCAAATATTCGGGACTCCGGGACAGGGGGCAACCGGGGAGCTGTTTTTT. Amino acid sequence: CASSQIFGTPGQGATGELFF.

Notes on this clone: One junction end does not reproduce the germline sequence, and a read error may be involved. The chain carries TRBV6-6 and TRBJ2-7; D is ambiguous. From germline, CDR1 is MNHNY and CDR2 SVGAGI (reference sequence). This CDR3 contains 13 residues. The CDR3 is CASSYSSGAPWDF. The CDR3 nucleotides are TGTGCCAGCAGTTACAGTTCGGGTGCCCCTTGGGACTTC.

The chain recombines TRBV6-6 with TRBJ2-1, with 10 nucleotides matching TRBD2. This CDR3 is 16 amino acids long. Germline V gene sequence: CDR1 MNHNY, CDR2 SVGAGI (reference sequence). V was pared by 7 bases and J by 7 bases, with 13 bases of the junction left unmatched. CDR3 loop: CASTLAKAGGPNEQFF. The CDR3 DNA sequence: TGTGCCAGCACCCTCGCAAAAGCGGGGGGGCCTAATGAGCAGTTCTTC.

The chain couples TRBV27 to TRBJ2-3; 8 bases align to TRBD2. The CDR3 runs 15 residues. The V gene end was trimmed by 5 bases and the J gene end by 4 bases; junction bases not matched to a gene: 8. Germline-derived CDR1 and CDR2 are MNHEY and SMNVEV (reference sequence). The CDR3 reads CASSGRGLGADTQYF. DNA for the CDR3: TGTGCCAGCAGTGGACGGGGACTAGGCGCAGATACGCAGTATTTT.

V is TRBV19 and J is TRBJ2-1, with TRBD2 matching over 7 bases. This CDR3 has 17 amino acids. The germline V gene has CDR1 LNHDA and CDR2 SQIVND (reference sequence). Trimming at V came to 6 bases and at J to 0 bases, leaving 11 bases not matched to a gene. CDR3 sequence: CASSPTSPVTSYNEQFF. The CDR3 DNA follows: TGTGCCAGTAGCCCGACTAGCCCAGTCACCTCCTACAATGAGCAGTTCTTC. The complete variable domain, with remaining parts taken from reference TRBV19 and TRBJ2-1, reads DGGITQSPKYLFRKEGQNVTLSCEQNLNHDAMYWYRQDPGQGLRLIYYSQIVNDFQKGDIAEGYSVSREKKESFPLTVTSAQKNPTAFYLCASSPTSPVTSYNEQFFGPGTRLTVL.

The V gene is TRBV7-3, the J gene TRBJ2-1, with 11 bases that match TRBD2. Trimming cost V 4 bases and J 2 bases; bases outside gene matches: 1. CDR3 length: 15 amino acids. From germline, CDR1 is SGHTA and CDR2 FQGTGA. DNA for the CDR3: TGTGCCAGCAGCTATAGCGGGGGGGCCTACAATGAGCAGTTCTTC. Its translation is CASSYSGGAYNEQFF.

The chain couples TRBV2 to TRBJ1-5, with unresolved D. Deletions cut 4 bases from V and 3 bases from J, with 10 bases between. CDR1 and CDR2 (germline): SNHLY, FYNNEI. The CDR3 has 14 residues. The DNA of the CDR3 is TGTGCCAGCAGTGCAGAAATTGACAATCAGCCCCAGCATTTT. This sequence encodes CASSAEIDNQPQHF.

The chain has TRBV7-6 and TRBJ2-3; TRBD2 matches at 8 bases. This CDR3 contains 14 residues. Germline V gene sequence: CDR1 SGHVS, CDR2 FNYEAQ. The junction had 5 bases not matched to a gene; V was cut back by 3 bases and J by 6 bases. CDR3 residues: CASSFSGEVDTQYF. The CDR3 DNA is TGTGCCAGCAGCTTTAGCGGGGAGGTGGATACGCAGTATTTT.

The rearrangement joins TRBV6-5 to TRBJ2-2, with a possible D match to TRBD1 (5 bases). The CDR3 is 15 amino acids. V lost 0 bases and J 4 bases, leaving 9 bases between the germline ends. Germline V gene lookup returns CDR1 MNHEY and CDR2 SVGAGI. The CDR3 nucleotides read TGTGCCAGCAGTTACTCTCGGCAGGGCACCGGGGAGCTGTTTTTT. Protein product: CASSYSRQGTGELFF.

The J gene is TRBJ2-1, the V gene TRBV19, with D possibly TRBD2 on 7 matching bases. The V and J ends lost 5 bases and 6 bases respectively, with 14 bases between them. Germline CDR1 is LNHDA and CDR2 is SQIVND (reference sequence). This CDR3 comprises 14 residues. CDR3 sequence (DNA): TGTGCCAGTAGTCGAGAAAGGGGGGGCAATGAGCAGTTCTTC. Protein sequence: CASSRERGGNEQFF.